A single sample gave rise to the 10 T cell receptor beta chains below, sequenced in a study of T cells in narcolepsy. TCRdb's copy holds only in-frame clones and misses some; the assay was immunoSEQ multiplex PCR. The table shows 30,000 or so clones, with around 86% occurring only once. Material: CD45RA- memory CD4+ T cells from PBMCs. These TCRs come from a human donor with narcolepsy.

CDR3 region: CASSWTEDSTDTQYF. CDR3 bases: TGTGCCAGCAGTTGGACGGAGGATAGCACAGATACGCAGTATTTT. The rearrangement links TRBV6-5 to TRBJ2-3; a weak D match, TRBD2 (5 bases). Germline V gene data show CDR1 as MNHEY and CDR2 as SVGAGI. Between the trimmed V and J ends, which lost 4 bases and 0 bases, there was a span of 11 bases. This CDR3 has 15 amino acids.

Judged by abundance, this clone is medium-sized. The V and J genes are TRBV2 and TRBJ2-4; possible D gene TRBD1, 6 bases. Per the germline V gene, CDR1 is SNHLY and CDR2 is FYNNEI. Deletions cut 4 bases from V and 3 bases from J, with 10 bases between. The CDR3 length is 14 residues. In DNA form, the CDR3 reads TGTGCCAGCAGTGCAGGGGAACTCAAAAACATTCAGTACTTC. Translation: CASSAGELKNIQYF.

The chain employs TRBV25-1 and TRBJ1-4, with D tentatively TRBD1 (5 bases). Trimming pared 6 bases from V and 7 bases from J, leaving 15 bases between. Germline V gene lookup returns CDR1 MGHDK and CDR2 SYGVNS. CDR3 size: 14 residues. For the CDR3, the DNA is TGTGCCAGCAGCACAGACGGGGGGGGTGAAAAACTGTTTTTT. The encoded protein is CASSTDGGGEKLFF.

The chain employs TRBV28 and TRBJ2-6; 11 bases map to TRBD1. Germline lookup yields CDR1 MDHEN and CDR2 SYDVKM. This CDR3 spans 18 amino acids. V shed 7 bases, J shed 1 base, and the junction held 9 bases outside the gene matches. The CDR3 sequence is CASTYWDRGRSGANVLTF. CDR3 bases: TGTGCCAGCACCTACTGGGACAGGGGGAGGTCTGGGGCCAACGTCCTGACTTTC. Complete variable domain (other parts from reference TRBV28 and TRBJ2-6): DVKVTQSSRYLVKRTGEKVFLECVQDMDHENMFWYRQDPGLGLRLIYFSYDVKMKEKGDIPEGYSVSREKKERFSLILESASTNQTSMYLCASTYWDRGRSGANVLTFGAGSRLTVL.

The chain has TRBV6-4 and TRBJ2-1, with D perhaps being TRBD1 or TRBD2 (5 bases each). The germline V gene has CDR1 MRHNA and CDR2 SNTAGT. This CDR3 region has 11 residues. The V end lost 3 bases, the J end lost 9 bases, and 6 bases lay between the germline ends. The CDR3 region is CASSDGGEQFF. CDR3 nucleotides: TGTGCCAGCAGTGATGGGGGTGAGCAGTTCTTC.

The chain carries TRBV7-9 and TRBJ2-2, with TRBD1 identical over 7 bases. The CDR3 totals 15 residues. V was clipped by 6 bases and J by 0 bases; unmatched bases: 4. Germline CDR1 and CDR2: SEHNR and FQNEAQ (reference sequence). The DNA of the CDR3 is TGTGCCAGCAGTCGCGACAGGGCGAACACCGGGGAGCTGTTTTTT. Protein product: CASSRDRANTGELFF.

This sequence joins TRBV6-5 and TRBJ1-6; D unclear. Germline lookup yields CDR1 MNHEY and CDR2 SVGAGI. CDR3 size: 16 residues. Trimming removed 0 bases from V and 10 bases from J, with 16 bases in between. The CDR3 bases are TGTGCCAGCAGTTACTCGTTCGAGAGTGGTAGGTCACCCCTCCACTTT. Translation gives CASSYSFESGRSPLHF.

The gene calls are TRBV30 and TRBJ1-4; D is uncertain. Trimming shortened V by 3 bases and J by 14 bases, and 22 bases separated the two germline ends. The CDR3 is 14 amino acids. CDR1 and CDR2 (germline): GTSNPN, SVGIG (reference sequence). The CDR3: CAWRSPSFPGRLFF. The CDR3 nucleotides are TGTGCCTGGAGGTCCCCCAGTTTTCCAGGCCGGCTGTTTTTT. Filled out from reference TRBV30 and TRBJ1-4, the complete variable domain reads SQTIHQWPATLVQPVGSPLSLECTVEGTSNPNLYWYRQAAGRGLQLLFYSVGIGQISSEVPQNLSASRPQDRQFILSSKKLLLSDSGFYLCAWRSPSFPGRLFFGSGTQLSVL.

This chain links TRBV6-1 with TRBJ2-3, with 7 bases that match TRBD2. The CDR3 has 16 amino acids. The trim removed 1 base at V and 0 bases at J, leaving 4 bases unmatched. Germline V gene data show CDR1 as MNHNS and CDR2 as SASEGT. CDR3 protein: CASSEGTRHSTDTQYF. Written as DNA, the CDR3 is TGTGCCAGCAGTGAAGGGACTAGACATAGCACAGATACGCAGTATTTT.

The chain carries TRBV10-3 and TRBJ2-2, with 15 bases aligning to TRBD2. V dropped 5 bases and J dropped 2; count of bases not matched to a gene: 12. From germline, CDR1 is ENHRY and CDR2 SYGVKD. The length of the CDR3 is 20 residues. CDR3 amino acids: CAISRTSGGGRLVNTGELFF. In DNA form, the CDR3 reads TGTGCCATCAGTAGGACTAGCGGGGGGGGCCGGTTGGTTAACACCGGGGAGCTGTTTTTT.